The 17 T cell receptor beta chains below all came from one sample that was sequenced in a study of cytomegalovirus exposure and HLA in healthy donors. Sequencing was performed with immunoSEQ multiplex PCR; in TCRdb, only in-frame clones are kept and a portion is missing. The data contain fewer than 250,000 clones, about 83% of them seen just once; the ten biggest clones take up 2.6%. Sequenced: PBMCs. Source of these receptors: a young man in good health and CMV-seronegative.

V and J are TRBV28 and TRBJ2-6; TRBD1 matches at 9 bases. With V trimmed by 8 bases and J by 1 base, 6 bases remained unmatched. CDR3 size: 16 residues. Germline V gene sequence: CDR1 MDHEN, CDR2 SYDVKM. The CDR3 nucleotides read TGTGCCAGCGGGGGACAGGGAGTGTCTGGGGCCAACGTCCTGACTTTC. Protein sequence: CASGGQGVSGANVLTF. The full variable domain, in which reference TRBV28 and TRBJ2-6 provide the parts outside the CDR3, is DVKVTQSSRYLVKRTGEKVFLECVQDMDHENMFWYRQDPGLGLRLIYFSYDVKMKEKGDIPEGYSVSREKKERFSLILESASTNQTSMYLCASGGQGVSGANVLTFGAGSRLTVL.

The chain is built from TRBV28 and TRBJ1-1; D might be TRBD1 (5 bases). CDR3 length: 14 amino acids. Trimming stripped 7 bases from V and 1 base from J, with 13 bases between. From germline, CDR1 is MDHEN and CDR2 SYDVKM. CDR3 residues: CASTLRRGNTEAFF. The CDR3, as DNA: TGTGCCAGCACCCTTCGGAGGGGGAACACTGAAGCTTTCTTT.

V is TRBV9 and J is TRBJ2-3; no clear D gene. The ends were cut back, 1 base at V and 6 bases at J, with 9 bases in the middle. This CDR3 is built from 13 residues. Germline V gives CDR1 SGDLS, CDR2 YYNGEE. In DNA form, the CDR3 reads TGTGCCAGCAGCGTAAGCCCTTCGGATACGCAGTATTTT. Translation gives CASSVSPSDTQYF.

V and J are TRBV4-3 and TRBJ1-6, with TRBD1 identical over 10 bases. This CDR3 is built from 18 residues. Germline-derived CDR1 and CDR2 are LGHNA and YSLEER. V lost 0 bases, J lost 10 bases, and 12 bases stayed unmatched. The CDR3 region has the DNA TGCGCCAGCAGCCAAGAACAAGCGACAGGGGGCGCGGGATCACCCCTCCACTTT. Protein sequence: CASSQEQATGGAGSPLHF.

This sequence joins TRBV25-1 and TRBJ2-3; 8 nucleotides line up with TRBD2. The CDR3 is 14 residues long. The ends lost 7 bases at V and 1 base at J; junction bases unmatched: 4. Per germline, CDR1 MGHDK and CDR2 SYGVNS. The CDR3 here is CASKAGGRTDTQYF. The CDR3 nucleotides are TGTGCCAGCAAGGCGGGGGGACGCACAGATACGCAGTATTTT.

V gene TRBV9 combines with J gene TRBJ1-6, with D perhaps matching TRBD1 (5 bases). Germline V gives CDR1 SGDLS, CDR2 YYNGEE. This CDR3 region has 15 residues. Trimming pared 1 base from V and 6 bases from J, leaving 11 bases between. The CDR3 loop is CASSVHGGVNSPLHF. CDR3 sequence (DNA): TGTGCCAGCAGCGTACACGGGGGAGTTAATTCACCCCTCCACTTT.

The rearrangement uses TRBV5-4 and TRBJ1-6; a weak D match, TRBD1 (5 bases). Germline V CDR1 and CDR2: SGHNT, YYREEE (reference sequence). V lost 1 base and J 0 bases, leaving 5 bases between the germline ends. The CDR3 length is 15 residues. The CDR3 here is CASSLRGSYNSPLHF. The CDR3 DNA reads as TGTGCCAGCAGCTTGAGGGGCTCCTATAATTCACCCCTCCACTTT.

The chain is built from TRBV7-9 and TRBJ2-1, with a possible D match to TRBD2 (7 bases). This CDR3 has 16 residues. Germline values: CDR1 SEHNR, CDR2 FQNEAQ (reference sequence). The V end lost 0 bases, the J end lost 3 bases, and 12 bases lay between the germline ends. The CDR3 is CASSLAGAGDYNEQFF. Written as DNA, the CDR3 is TGTGCCAGCAGCTTAGCGGGGGCGGGAGACTACAATGAGCAGTTCTTC.

The CDR3 region has the DNA TGCGCCGGTCTGCTCTTAGCGGTGCCCTACGAGCAGTACTTC. It specifies CAGLLLAVPYEQYF. J is TRBJ2-7 and V is TRBV4-3, with a tentative D call TRBD2 (6 bases). Trimming shortened V by 11 bases and J by 2 bases, and 19 bases separated the two germline ends. CDR1 and CDR2 (germline): LGHNA, YSLEER. The CDR3 runs 14 residues.

V gene TRBV20-1 combines with J gene TRBJ2-3; weak D call: TRBD2 (5 bases). V lost 4 bases and J lost 6, with 8 bases in between. The CDR3 contains 11 residues. Germline lookup yields CDR1 DFQATT and CDR2 SNEGSKA (reference sequence). CDR3 coding DNA: TGCAGTGCTAACAAGCGGGATACGCAGTATTTT. It yields the protein CSANKRDTQYF.

V gene TRBV28 combines with J gene TRBJ1-2, with D tentatively TRBD1 (6 bases). V dropped 2 bases and J dropped 4 bases, with 17 bases sitting between them. CDR1 and CDR2 (germline): MDHEN, SYDVKM. The CDR3 loop spans 16 amino acids. Written as DNA, the CDR3 is TGTGCCAGCAGTTTAGCACCAGGGGTGCCTAGCTATGGCTACACCTTC. It translates to CASSLAPGVPSYGYTF.

This chain uses TRBV5-1 with TRBJ2-1; 13 positions agree with TRBD2. Germline V gene lookup returns CDR1 SGHRS and CDR2 YFSETQ. The junction had 11 bases not matched to a gene; V was cut back by 5 bases and J by 6 bases. CDR3 length: 17 amino acids. The CDR3 here is CASRSAGGLAGINEQFF. The CDR3 DNA sequence: TGCGCCAGCAGGTCCGCCGGGGGACTAGCGGGAATCAATGAGCAGTTCTTC.

This clone was detected only a few times. This chain connects TRBV7-8 to TRBJ2-2; D ambiguous. V lost 1 base to trimming and J lost 4 bases, with 7 bases between them. CDR1 and CDR2 (germline): SGHVS, FQNEAQ. The length of the CDR3 is 14 residues. CDR3 amino acids: CASSLDRSTGELFF. In DNA, the CDR3 is TGTGCCAGCAGCTTAGACCGGTCCACCGGGGAGCTGTTTTTT.

J is TRBJ1-5 and V is TRBV10-2; D is unresolved. The germline CDR1 and CDR2 sequences are WSHSY and SAAADI. Trimming removed 8 bases from V and 0 bases from J, with 11 bases in between. The CDR3 loop spans 14 amino acids. The CDR3 region is CASQSERSNQPQHF. The CDR3 coding sequence is TGCGCCAGCCAATCTGAGCGTAGCAATCAGCCCCAGCATTTT.

V and J are TRBV19 and TRBJ2-3; no firm D call. The length of the CDR3 is 12 residues. The ends were cut back, 5 bases at V and 6 bases at J, with 9 bases in the middle. CDR1 is LNHDA and CDR2 is SQIVND in the germline V gene (reference sequence). In nucleotides, the CDR3 is TGTGCCAGTAGTCAGACTGTGGATACGCAGTATTTT. Translation gives CASSQTVDTQYF.

The rearrangement links TRBV5-1 to TRBJ2-7; weak D call: TRBD2 (5 bases). The CDR3 sequence is 15 residues long. CDR1 is SGHRS and CDR2 is YFSETQ in the germline V gene. The V gene lost 0 bases and the J gene lost 3 bases, with 13 bases spanning the gap. CDR3 DNA sequence: TGCGCCAGCAGCTTGGCCTCGGGAAGCCACTACGAGCAGTACTTC. Encoded protein: CASSLASGSHYEQYF. Full variable domain (missing parts from reference TRBV5-1 and TRBJ2-7): KAGVTQTPRYLIKTRGQQVTLSCSPISGHRSVSWYQQTPGQGLQFLFEYFSETQRNKGNFPGRFSGRQFSNSRSEMNVSTLELGDSALYLCASSLASGSHYEQYFGPGTRLTVT.

This clone was observed once. The V and J genes are TRBV20-1 and TRBJ1-2; 7 bases are shared with TRBD1. The germline gives CDR1 DFQATT, CDR2 SNEGSKA (reference sequence). The J segment lost 7 bases and the V segment lost 8 bases, leaving 7 bases of the junction unmatched. The CDR3 is 11 residues long. The CDR3 sequence is CSQRTGGGYTF. As DNA, the CDR3 is TGCAGTCAAAGGACAGGTGGTGGCTACACCTTC.